This T cell receptor beta chain was profiled in a study of cytomegalovirus exposure and HLA in healthy donors. This table comes from immunoSEQ multiplex PCR, and its TCRdb copy is limited to in-frame clones, with some not included. The table shows 250,000 to 300,000 clones, with around 90% occurring only once. This clone appeared a single time. CDR3 size: 15 residues. V shed 3 bases and J 2 bases; nucleotides not matched to a gene: 3. Germline lookup yields CDR1 SGHDN and CDR2 FVKESK. This sequence joins TRBV14 and TRBJ2-1, with 8 bases fitting TRBD1. This sequence originates from a woman aged 18-29 years in good health and CMV-seronegative. Material for sequencing was PBMCs. This chain's CDR3 is CASSHRTGPYNEQFF. In DNA, the CDR3 is TGTGCCAGCAGCCACCGGACAGGGCCCTACAATGAGCAGTTCTTC.